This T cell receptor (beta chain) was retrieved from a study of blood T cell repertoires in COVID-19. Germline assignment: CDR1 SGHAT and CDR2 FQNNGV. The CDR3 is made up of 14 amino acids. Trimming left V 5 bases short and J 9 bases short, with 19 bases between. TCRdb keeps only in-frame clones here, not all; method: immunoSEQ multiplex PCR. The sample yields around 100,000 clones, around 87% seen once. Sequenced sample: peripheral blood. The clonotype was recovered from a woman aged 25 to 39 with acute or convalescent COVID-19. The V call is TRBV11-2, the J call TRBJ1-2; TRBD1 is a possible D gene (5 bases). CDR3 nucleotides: TGTGCCAGCAGCCGGCTGAGCGACAGCGCGAGCTACACCTTC. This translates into CASSRLSDSASYTF.